A selection of T cell receptor beta chains follows, all from one sample in a study of T cells after yellow fever vaccination. TCRdb ran MiXCR on the 5' RACE reads and lists one entry per CDR3 protein. This sample has 240,000 or so distinct CDR3 sequences, with 6.9% found just once. This material consisted of CD4+ T cells sorted from PBMCs, taken 15 days after the yellow fever booster vaccination. Source of these receptors: a man between 25 and 39 years old who received the YFV17D yellow fever vaccine. CDR3s include the opening cysteine and the closing phenylalanine or tryptophan. The D gene is left open where the match is weak. The size of a clone is reported for some rows only, either as once, few or many, or as a class for expanded clones.

V gene	J gene	clone size	D gene	CDR3 protein	CDR3 DNA
TRBV5-4	TRBJ2-1	NA	NA	CASSSLGERYNEQFF	TGTGCCAGCAGCTCCCTCGGGGAGCGCTACAATGAGCAGTTCTTC
TRBV5-1	TRBJ1-1	NA	NA	CASSLGPGKNTEAFF	TGCGCCAGCAGCTTGGGGCCGGGGAAAAACACTGAAGCTTTCTTT
TRBV4-2	TRBJ2-1	few	NA	CASSPKQHFGDSYNEQFF	TGTGCCAGCAGCCCAAAACAACATTTCGGGGATTCCTACAATGAGCAGTTCTTC
TRBV11-2	TRBJ2-3	few	NA	CASSPRDFTDTQYF	TGTGCCAGCAGCCCCAGGGACTTTACAGATACGCAGTATTTT
TRBV7-6	TRBJ2-1	many	NA	CASSPRSVGVYNEQFF	TGTGCCAGCAGCCCCCGATCGGTTGGGGTTTACAATGAGCAGTTCTTC
TRBV5-1	TRBJ2-3	NA	NA	CASSLGLEGDTQYF	TGCGCCAGCAGCTTGGGGCTAGAGGGAGATACGCAGTATTTT
TRBV18	TRBJ2-3	many	TRBD1	CASSPGQARTDTQYF	TGTGCCAGCTCACCTGGACAGGCCAGGACAGATACGCAGTATTTT
TRBV19	TRBJ1-1	NA	NA	CASSILWNTEAFF	TGTGCCAGTAGTATTCTATGGAACACTGAAGCTTTCTTT
TRBV11-2	TRBJ2-1	NA	NA	CASSNVEGVNEQFF	TGTGCCAGCAGTAACGTGGAGGGCGTCAATGAGCAGTTCTTC
TRBV5-1	TRBJ2-5	many	TRBD2	CASSLGPSGDQETQYF	TGCGCCAGCAGCTTGGGTCCTAGCGGGGACCAAGAGACCCAGTACTTC
TRBV18	TRBJ2-5	NA	NA	CASSLGEKETQYF	TGTGCCAGCTCACTTGGGGAAAAAGAGACCCAGTACTTC
TRBV15	TRBJ1-3	NA	NA	CATSKWGNSGNTIYF	TGTGCCACCAGCAAGTGGGGCAATTCTGGAAACACCATATATTTT
TRBV5-5	TRBJ2-7	many	TRBD1	CASSPAGRGSLEQYF	TGTGCCAGCAGCCCGGCGGGCAGGGGGTCACTCGAGCAGTACTTC
TRBV9	TRBJ2-3	NA	TRBD2	CASSVEAGAADTQYF	TGTGCCAGCAGCGTAGAAGCGGGAGCGGCAGATACGCAGTATTTT
TRBV7-2	TRBJ2-5	few	NA	CASSYSQAAETQYF	TGTGCCAGCAGCTATAGTCAGGCGGCGGAGACCCAGTACTTC
TRBV28	TRBJ2-2	NA	NA	CASLQGPNTGELFF	TGTGCCAGCCTACAGGGACCGAACACCGGGGAGCTGTTTTTT
TRBV20-1	TRBJ2-5	many	NA	CSAPDGGLETQYF	TGCAGTGCTCCTGATGGAGGGCTGGAGACCCAGTACTTC
TRBV27	TRBJ2-5	NA	TRBD1	CASSLIRTGAMETQYF	TGTGCCAGCAGTTTAATTAGGACAGGGGCCATGGAGACCCAGTACTTC
TRBV3-1	TRBJ2-5	many	TRBD1	CASSQAGQGATQYF	TGTGCCAGCAGCCAAGCTGGACAGGGGGCGACCCAGTACTTC
TRBV4-3	TRBJ1-6	many	NA	CASSQDPTSLLHF	TGCGCCAGCAGCCAAGACCCAACGTCCCTCCTCCACTTT
TRBV20-1	TRBJ2-7	many	TRBD1	CSAPTRTGGYEQYF	TGCAGTGCTCCTACCCGGACAGGGGGATACGAGCAGTACTTC
TRBV6-2/TRBV6-3	TRBJ2-1	few	TRBD2	CASSYPGRAGYNEQFF	TGTGCCAGCAGTTATCCCGGGAGGGCCGGCTACAATGAGCAGTTCTTC
TRBV5-1	TRBJ2-3	NA	NA	CASSPQGSLDTQYF	TGCGCCAGCAGCCCTCAAGGGTCGCTGGATACGCAGTATTTT
TRBV20-1	TRBJ2-2	many	NA	CSARGLGTGELFF	TGCAGTGCTAGAGGGTTGGGCACCGGGGAGCTGTTTTTT
TRBV6-2/TRBV6-3	TRBJ2-7	few	TRBD1	CASSMGQVYEQYF	TGTGCCAGCAGTATGGGACAGGTCTACGAGCAGTACTTC
TRBV2	TRBJ2-2	few	NA	CASSELPGELFF	TGTGCCAGCAGTGAATTGCCCGGGGAGCTGTTTTTT
TRBV5-1	TRBJ2-2	many	NA	CASSRDGNTGELFF	TGCGCCAGCAGTCGGGACGGAAACACCGGGGAGCTGTTTTTT
TRBV6-2/TRBV6-3	TRBJ2-7	NA	NA	CASKEPYASEQYF	TGTGCCAGCAAAGAGCCTTATGCAAGCGAGCAGTACTTC
TRBV20-1	TRBJ2-7	few	NA	CSASRGSSYEQYF	TGCAGTGCTAGTCGGGGGAGCTCCTACGAGCAGTACTTC
TRBV6-2/TRBV6-3	TRBJ2-7	once	NA	CASRRTRSSHYEQYF	TGTGCCAGCAGACGAACAAGGTCCTCACACTACGAGCAGTACTTC
TRBV18	TRBJ1-2	few	NA	CASSPGGFYGYTF	TGTGCCAGCTCACCCGGAGGTTTCTATGGCTACACCTTC
TRBV7-2	TRBJ1-2	few	NA	CASSKRTANYGYTF	TGTGCCAGCAGCAAACGGACAGCCAACTATGGCTACACCTTC